The clone carrying this T cell receptor (beta chain) was seen a handful of times. As yet, its antigen is unknown. The data originate from a study of shared clonotypes between healthy human individuals. Study results and limitations: Donor clonotype sharing was expected to depend on sequencing depth. Relative to their counterparts shared across all four donors, non-shared clonotypes exhibited diminished generation probabilities.

The CDR3 spans 15 residues. V lost 6 bases and J lost 7; bases outside the gene matches: 11. Germline V gene lookup returns CDR1 MNHNS and CDR2 SASEGT. In the source study's methods: Junction-only immunoSEQ data arrived without quality scores, meaning filtering differed. Profiled with immunoSEQ multiplex PCR; TCRdb holds only in-frame clones, not every one. V and J calls and clone size are those listed in that table; D and trimming were worked out from the DNA. The table lists 950,000 to 1,100,000 clones, around four fifths of them singletons. The V and J genes are TRBV6-1 and TRBJ2-2; 7 nucleotides match TRBD1. The source of this sequence is a young man in good health. Input material: memory CD4+ T cells sorted from blood. Documented subset: CD45RA-negative fraction. The DNA of the CDR3 is TGTGCCAGCAGGGCACTTACAGGGGCGGGCGGGGAGCTGTTTTTT. It yields the protein CASRALTGAGGELFF.